This TCR beta chain emerged from a study of cytomegalovirus exposure and HLA in healthy donors. Turning to the study itself: The approximately 120 validation repertoires, a later analysis reported, used the same platform as the roughly 700 repertoires from the first cohort. General study results and limits: Under in vitro conditions, three CMV-associated chains were confirmed as specific for CMV antigens.

Remarks on this clone: Its specificity is unknown.

The CDR3 contains 13 residues. The ends lost 5 bases at V and 2 bases at J; junction bases unmatched: 5. Per germline, CDR1 SQVTM and CDR2 ANQGSEA. The method was immunoSEQ multiplex PCR; TCRdb's version includes in-frame clones alone and lacks a portion of them. The table has 150,000 to 200,000 clones, roughly 85% seen once. The TCR was taken from a man younger than 35 in good health and CMV-seropositive. The chain couples TRBV29-1 to TRBJ1-2; TRBD1 agrees at 7 bases. Sequenced sample: PBMCs. The CDR3 coding sequence is TGCAGCGTTACAGGGGAGCGAAACTATGGCTACACCTTC. Its translation is CSVTGERNYGYTF.